This T cell receptor (beta chain) was identified in a study of CD8 T cells in ankylosing spondylitis. V lost 9 bases to trimming and J lost 1 base, with 16 bases between them. This CDR3 region has 14 residues. Looked up from germline, CDR1 is SGHNT and CDR2 is YYREEE (reference sequence). Quantitative 5'-RACE with molecular barcodes was used to make the TCR beta libraries. MiXCR, applied by TCRdb to the 5' RACE reads, yields one record per CDR3 protein. The table has 200,000 to 300,000 distinct CDR3 sequences, 7.5% to 9.5% seen once. The rearrangement links TRBV5-4 to TRBJ1-1, with D possibly being TRBD1 (5 bases). This TCR was sampled from a female donor with ankylosing spondylitis or in good health (not recorded which). Sequencing input: blood, either unsorted or a sorted T cell fraction (not recorded which). The DNA for the CDR3 is TGTGCCACATCCTCCGGGACGGCGAACACTGAAGCTTTCTTT. It yields the protein CATSSGTANTEAFF.